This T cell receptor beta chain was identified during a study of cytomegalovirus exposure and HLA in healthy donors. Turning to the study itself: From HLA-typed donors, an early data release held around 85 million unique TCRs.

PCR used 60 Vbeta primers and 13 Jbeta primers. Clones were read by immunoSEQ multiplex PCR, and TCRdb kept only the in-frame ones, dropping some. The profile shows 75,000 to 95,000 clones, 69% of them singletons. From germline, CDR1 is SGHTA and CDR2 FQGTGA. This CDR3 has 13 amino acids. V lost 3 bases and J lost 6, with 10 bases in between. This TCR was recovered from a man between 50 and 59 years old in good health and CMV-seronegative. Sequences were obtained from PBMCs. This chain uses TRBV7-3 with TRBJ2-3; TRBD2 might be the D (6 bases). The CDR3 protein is CASSFGLKDTQYF. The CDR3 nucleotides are TGTGCCAGCAGCTTTGGACTAAAGGATACGCAGTATTTT.